This T cell receptor beta chain was sequenced during a study of regulatory T cells in long-lasting Graves disease. Findings of the study overall: Accuracy may have been reduced by the small sample size.

This clonotype showed up just a few times. Its antigen is still unknown. Combining iRepertoire HTBI primers with Arm-PCR of CDR3 regions, the authors built TCR beta libraries. TCRdb processed the multiplex PCR reads anew with MiXCR; each CDR3 protein has one entry. The sample yields approximately 500,000 distinct CDR3 sequences, around a fifth seen once. Time point described: persistent/refractory GD, antithyroid drugs over 5 years with positive TRAb. PBMCs were the source of the RNA used for TCR sequencing. The sequence came from a female donor with Graves disease. The material sequenced was peripheral blood mononuclear cells (PBMCs), taken when the disease was refractory, from a patient treated with antithyroid drugs.

CDR3 DNA: TGTGCCTGGAGAGTCGGTACGGGAACCCAGTACTTC. It encodes CAWRVGTGTQYF. The chain couples TRBV30 to TRBJ2-5, with D possibly matching TRBD2 (5 bases). The V and J ends lost 3 bases and 8 bases respectively, with 13 bases between them. Germline CDR1 reads GTSNPN; CDR2 reads SVGIG (reference sequence). The CDR3 contains 12 residues.